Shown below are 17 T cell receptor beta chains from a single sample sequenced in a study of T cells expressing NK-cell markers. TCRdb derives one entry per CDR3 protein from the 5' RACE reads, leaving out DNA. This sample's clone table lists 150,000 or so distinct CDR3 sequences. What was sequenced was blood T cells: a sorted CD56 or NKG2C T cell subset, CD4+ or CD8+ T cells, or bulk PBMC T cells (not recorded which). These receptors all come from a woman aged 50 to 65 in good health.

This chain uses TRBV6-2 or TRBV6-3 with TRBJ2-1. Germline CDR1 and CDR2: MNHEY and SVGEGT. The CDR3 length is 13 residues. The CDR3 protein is CASSYSNYNEQFF.

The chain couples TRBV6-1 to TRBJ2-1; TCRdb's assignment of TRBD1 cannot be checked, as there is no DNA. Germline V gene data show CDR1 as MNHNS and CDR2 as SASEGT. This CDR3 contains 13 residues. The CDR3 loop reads CASRSGAYNEQFF.

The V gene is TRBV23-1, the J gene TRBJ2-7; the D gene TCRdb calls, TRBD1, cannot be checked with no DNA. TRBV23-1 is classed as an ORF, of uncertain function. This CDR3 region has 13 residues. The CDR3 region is CASKVRGLYEQYF.

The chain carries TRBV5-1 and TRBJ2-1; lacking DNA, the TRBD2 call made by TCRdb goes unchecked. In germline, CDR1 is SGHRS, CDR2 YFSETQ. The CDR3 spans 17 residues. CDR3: CASSSNLAGGSDFVWFF.

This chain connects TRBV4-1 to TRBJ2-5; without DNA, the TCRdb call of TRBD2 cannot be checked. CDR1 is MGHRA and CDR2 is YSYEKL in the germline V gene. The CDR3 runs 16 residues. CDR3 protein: CASSQDILLAAETQYF.

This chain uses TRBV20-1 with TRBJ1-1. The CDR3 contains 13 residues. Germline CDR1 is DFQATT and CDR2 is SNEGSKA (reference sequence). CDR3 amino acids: CSANNRHEAEAFF.

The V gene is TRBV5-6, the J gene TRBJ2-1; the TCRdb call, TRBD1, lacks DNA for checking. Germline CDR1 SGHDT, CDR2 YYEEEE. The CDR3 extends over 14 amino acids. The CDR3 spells CASSLPREYNEQFF. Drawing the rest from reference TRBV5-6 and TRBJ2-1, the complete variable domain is DAGVTQSPTHLIKTRGQQVTLRCSPKSGHDTVSWYQQALGQGPQFIFQYYEEEERQRGNFPDRFSGHQFPNYSSELNVNALLLGDSALYLCASSLPREYNEQFFGPGTRLTVL.

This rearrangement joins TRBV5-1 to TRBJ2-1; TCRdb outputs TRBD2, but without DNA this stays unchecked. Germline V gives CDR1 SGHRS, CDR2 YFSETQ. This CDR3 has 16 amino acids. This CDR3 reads CASSSLLAGGYNEQFF.

CDR3 protein: CAWSAPTASTDTQYF. The chain uses TRBV30 and TRBJ2-3. Looked up from germline, CDR1 is GTSNPN and CDR2 is SVGIG (reference sequence). This CDR3 contains 15 residues.

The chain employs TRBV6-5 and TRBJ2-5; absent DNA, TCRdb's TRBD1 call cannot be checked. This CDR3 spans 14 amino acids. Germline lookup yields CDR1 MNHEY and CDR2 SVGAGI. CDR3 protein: CASSRTGELETQYF.

The CDR3 is CASSLGGVGTEAFF. V is TRBV7-9 and J is TRBJ1-1. The CDR3 loop spans 14 amino acids. Germline CDR1 SEHNR, CDR2 FQNEAQ (reference sequence).

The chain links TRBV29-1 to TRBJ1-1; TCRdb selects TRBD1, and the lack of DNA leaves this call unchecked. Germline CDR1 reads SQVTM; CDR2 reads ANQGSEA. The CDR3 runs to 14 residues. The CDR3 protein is CSVARTGGRTEAFF.

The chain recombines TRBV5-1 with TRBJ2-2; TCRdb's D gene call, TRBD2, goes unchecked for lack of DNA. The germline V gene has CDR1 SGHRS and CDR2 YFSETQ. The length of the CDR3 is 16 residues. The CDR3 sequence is CASSFRGEVDTGELFF.

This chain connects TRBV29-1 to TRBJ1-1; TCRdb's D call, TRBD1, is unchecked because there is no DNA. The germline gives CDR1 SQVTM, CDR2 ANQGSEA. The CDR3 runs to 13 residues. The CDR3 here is CSVDQGEYTEAFF.

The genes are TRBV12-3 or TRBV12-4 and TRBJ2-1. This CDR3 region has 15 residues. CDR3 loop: CARIPCDGHVGEQFF.

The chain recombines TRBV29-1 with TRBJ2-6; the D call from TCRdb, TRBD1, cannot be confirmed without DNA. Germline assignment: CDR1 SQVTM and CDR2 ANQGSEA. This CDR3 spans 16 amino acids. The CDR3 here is CSVLGGQGSGANVLTF.

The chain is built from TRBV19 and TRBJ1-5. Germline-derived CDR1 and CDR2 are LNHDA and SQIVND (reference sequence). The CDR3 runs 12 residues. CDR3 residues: CASRAGLQPQHF.